A selection of T cell receptor beta chains follows, all from one sample in a study of cytomegalovirus exposure and HLA in healthy donors. Clones were read by immunoSEQ multiplex PCR, and TCRdb kept only the in-frame ones, dropping some. Here the sample spans roughly 190,000 clones, roughly 80% being singletons. The specimen sequenced was PBMCs. All receptors come from a man aged 35-49 years in good health and CMV-seropositive. The CDR3 runs from the conserved cysteine through the conserved F or W.

V: TRBV25-1
J: TRBJ2-5
CDR3: CASAWGGSSETQYF

V: TRBV12-5
J: TRBJ2-7
CDR3: CASGLQGTYEQYF

V: TRBV19
J: TRBJ2-5
CDR3: CASSDGSTQYF

V: TRBV27
J: TRBJ2-7
CDR3: CASSPGQGAYEQYF

V: TRBV13
J: TRBJ2-1
CDR3: CASSQGGGLSYNEQFF

V: TRBV7-3
J: TRBJ1-2
CDR3: CASSPGGLNYGYTF

V: TRBV2
J: TRBJ1-4
CDR3: CASSEASRLEEKLFF

V: TRBV28
J: TRBJ2-2
CDR3: CASSHYRDRGSVSYTGELFF

V: TRBV30
J: TRBJ2-5
CDR3: CAWSEGVSETQYF

V: TRBV29-1
J: TRBJ2-5
CDR3: CSVGLAQETQYF

V: TRBV9
J: TRBJ1-1
CDR3: CASSVAGMNTEAFF

V: TRBV27
J: TRBJ2-3
CDR3: CASSGTGTATTDTQYF

V: TRBV19
J: TRBJ1-1
CDR3: CASSGGTVNTEAFF

V: TRBV19
J: TRBJ2-7
CDR3: CASSQTGETYEQYF

V: TRBV4-1
J: TRBJ1-1
CDR3: CASSQSTGGGPEAFF

V: TRBV9
J: TRBJ2-3
CDR3: CASSNRPEPTDTQYF

V: TRBV5-4
J: TRBJ2-7
CDR3: CASSPRGGVTRSEQYF

V: TRBV4-3
J: NA
CDR3: CASSRGLAGAYEQYF

V: TRBV9
J: TRBJ1-2
CDR3: CASSVADTDYGYTF

V: TRBV7-2
J: TRBJ1-5
CDR3: CASRMSGGKEPQHF